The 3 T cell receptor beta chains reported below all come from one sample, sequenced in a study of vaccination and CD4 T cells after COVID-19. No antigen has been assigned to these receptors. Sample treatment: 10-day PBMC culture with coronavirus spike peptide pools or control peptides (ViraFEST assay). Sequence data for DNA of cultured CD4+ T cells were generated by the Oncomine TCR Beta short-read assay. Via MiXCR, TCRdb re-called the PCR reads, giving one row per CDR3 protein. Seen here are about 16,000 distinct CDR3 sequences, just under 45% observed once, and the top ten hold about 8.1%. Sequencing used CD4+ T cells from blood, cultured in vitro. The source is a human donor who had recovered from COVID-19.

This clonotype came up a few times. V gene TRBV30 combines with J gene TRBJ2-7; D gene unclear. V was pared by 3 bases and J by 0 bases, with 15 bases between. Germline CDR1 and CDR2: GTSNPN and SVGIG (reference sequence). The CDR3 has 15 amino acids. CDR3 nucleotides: TGTGCCTGGAGGACACTCGGCCGAAACTCCTACGAGCAGTACTTC. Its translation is CAWRTLGRNSYEQYF.

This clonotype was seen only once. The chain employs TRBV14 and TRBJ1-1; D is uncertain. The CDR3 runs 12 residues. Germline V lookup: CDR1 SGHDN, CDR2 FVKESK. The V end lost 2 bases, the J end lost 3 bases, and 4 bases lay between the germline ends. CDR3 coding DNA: TGTGCCAGCAGCCAACTACACACTGAAGCTTTCTTT. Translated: CASSQLHTEAFF.

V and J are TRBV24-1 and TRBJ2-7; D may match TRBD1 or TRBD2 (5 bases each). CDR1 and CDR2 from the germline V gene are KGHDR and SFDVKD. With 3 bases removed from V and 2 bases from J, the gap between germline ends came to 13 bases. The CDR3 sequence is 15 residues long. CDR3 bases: TGTGCCACCAGTGATAAAGGGACGGAAGCCTACGAGCAGTACTTC. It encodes CATSDKGTEAYEQYF.